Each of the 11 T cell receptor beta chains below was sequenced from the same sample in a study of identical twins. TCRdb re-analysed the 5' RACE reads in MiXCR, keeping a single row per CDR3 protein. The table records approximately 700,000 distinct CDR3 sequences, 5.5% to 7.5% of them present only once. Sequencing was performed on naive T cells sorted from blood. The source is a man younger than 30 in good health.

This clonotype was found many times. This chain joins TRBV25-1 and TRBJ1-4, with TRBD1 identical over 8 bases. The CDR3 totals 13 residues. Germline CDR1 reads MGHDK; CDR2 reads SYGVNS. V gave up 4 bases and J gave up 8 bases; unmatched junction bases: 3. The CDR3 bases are TGTGCCAGCAGTGGACAGGGGAGAGAAAAACTGTTTTTT. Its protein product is CASSGQGREKLFF.

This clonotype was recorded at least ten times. The CDR3 bases are TGTGCCAGCAGCTTGGGCTGGCAGGGAAACACCGGGGAGCTGTTTTTT. This encodes CASSLGWQGNTGELFF. The chain carries TRBV5-4 and TRBJ2-2, with a weak D call TRBD1 (5 bases). The CDR3 is 16 residues long. The V and J ends lost 0 bases and 2 bases respectively, with 11 bases between them. Germline V gene lookup returns CDR1 SGHNT and CDR2 YYREEE (reference sequence).

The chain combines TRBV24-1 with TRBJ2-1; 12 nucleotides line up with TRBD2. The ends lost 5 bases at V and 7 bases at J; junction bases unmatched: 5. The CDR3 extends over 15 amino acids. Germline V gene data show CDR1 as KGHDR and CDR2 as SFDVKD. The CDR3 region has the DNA TGTGCCACCAGTGTCCTAGCGGGAGGGCCAAATGAGCAGTTCTTC. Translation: CATSVLAGGPNEQFF.

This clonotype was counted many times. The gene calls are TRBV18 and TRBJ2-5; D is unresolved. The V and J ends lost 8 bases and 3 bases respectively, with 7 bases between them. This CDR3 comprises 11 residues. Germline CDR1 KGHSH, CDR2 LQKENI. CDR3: CASSPKETQYF. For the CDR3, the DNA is TGTGCCAGCAGTCCGAAAGAGACCCAGTACTTC.

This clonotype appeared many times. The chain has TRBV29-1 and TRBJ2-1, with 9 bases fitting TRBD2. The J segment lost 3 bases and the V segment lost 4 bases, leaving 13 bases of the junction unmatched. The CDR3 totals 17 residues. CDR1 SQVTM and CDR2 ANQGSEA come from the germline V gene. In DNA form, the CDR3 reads TGCAGCGTTGTTCGGCTAGCGGGACCCGTCAGCTACAATGAGCAGTTCTTC. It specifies CSVVRLAGPVSYNEQFF.

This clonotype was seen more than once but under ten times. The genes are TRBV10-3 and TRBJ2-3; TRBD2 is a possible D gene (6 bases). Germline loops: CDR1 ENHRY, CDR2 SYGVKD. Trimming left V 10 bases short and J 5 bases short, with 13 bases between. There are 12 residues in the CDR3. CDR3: CATEGPGDTQYF. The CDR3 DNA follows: TGTGCCACGGAGGGCCCCGGAGATACGCAGTATTTT.

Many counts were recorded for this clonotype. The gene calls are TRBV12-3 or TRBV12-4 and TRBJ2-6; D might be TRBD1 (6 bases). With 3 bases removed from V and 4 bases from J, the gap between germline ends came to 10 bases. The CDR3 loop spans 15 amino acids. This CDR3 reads CASSFSGAGANVLTF. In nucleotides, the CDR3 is TGTGCCAGCAGTTTCTCAGGGGCCGGGGCCAACGTCCTGACTTTC.

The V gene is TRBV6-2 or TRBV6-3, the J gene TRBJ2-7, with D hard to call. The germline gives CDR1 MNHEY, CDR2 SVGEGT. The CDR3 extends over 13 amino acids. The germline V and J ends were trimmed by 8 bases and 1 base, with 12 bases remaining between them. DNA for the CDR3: TGTGCCAGCGGAAAGACTGGATCCTACGAGCAGTACTTC. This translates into CASGKTGSYEQYF.

CDR3 nucleotides: TGTGCCAGCAGCCGGGGGGAAGACCATACTGAAGCTTTCTTT. Its translation: CASSRGEDHTEAFF. The chain is built from TRBV11-3 and TRBJ1-1; D perhaps matches TRBD1 (5 bases). This CDR3 region has 14 residues. Deletions cut 5 bases from V and 5 bases from J, with 15 bases between. Germline V lookup: CDR1 SGHNT, CDR2 YENEEA.

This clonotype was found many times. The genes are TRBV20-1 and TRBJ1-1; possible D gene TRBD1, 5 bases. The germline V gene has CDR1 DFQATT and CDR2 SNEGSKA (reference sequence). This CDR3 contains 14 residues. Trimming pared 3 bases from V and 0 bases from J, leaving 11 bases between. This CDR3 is CSAREGHLNTEAFF. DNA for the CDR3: TGCAGTGCTAGGGAAGGACACCTGAACACTGAAGCTTTCTTT.

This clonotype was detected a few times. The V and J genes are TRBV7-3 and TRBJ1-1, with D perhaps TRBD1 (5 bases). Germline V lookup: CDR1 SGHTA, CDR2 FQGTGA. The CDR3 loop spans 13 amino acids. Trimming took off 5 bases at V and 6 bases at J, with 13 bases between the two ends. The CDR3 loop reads CASSLQGPSEAFF. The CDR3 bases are TGTGCCAGCAGCCTCCAGGGACCCTCTGAAGCTTTCTTT.